Shown below are 32 T cell receptor beta chains from a single sample sequenced in a study of human thymus T cells (dated by TCRdb to 2018 to 2020). Preparation of the library involved the immunoSEQ multiplex PCR assay. TCRdb limited this immuneACCESS table to in-frame rearrangements with V and J called. A share of clones is missing; checked studies link under half to unresolved V genes, and the rest is unexplained. Counted in this sample were around 44,000 clones; around 94% of them appeared once. The ten top clones hold 0.095% to 0.15% of the sample. The specimen sequenced was blood. These receptors all come from a boy less than two years old with a congenital heart defect but otherwise immunologically healthy.

As to this clone: Other DNA sequences of this sample code for an identical CDR3. The chain is built from TRBV20-1 and TRBJ2-7; the D is unclear. Trimming shortened V by 3 bases and J by 0 bases, and 3 bases separated the two germline ends. CDR1 and CDR2 from the germline V gene are DFQATT and SNEGSKA (reference sequence). The CDR3 totals 11 residues. CDR3 sequence (DNA): TGCAGTGCTAGGGACTCCTACGAGCAGTACTTC. Translation gives CSARDSYEQYF.

The chain couples TRBV5-4 to TRBJ1-1; D unresolved. Germline V gene sequence: CDR1 SGHNT, CDR2 YYREEE (reference sequence). The CDR3 contains 14 residues. The ends were cut back, 5 bases at V and 2 bases at J, with 13 bases in the middle. The CDR3 DNA follows: TGTGCCAGCAGACGAGGCCGGGCCAACACTGAAGCTTTCTTT. Protein sequence: CASRRGRANTEAFF. Using reference TRBV5-4 and TRBJ1-1 for the parts outside the CDR3, the full variable domain is ETGVTQSPTHLIKTRGQQVTLRCSSQSGHNTVSWYQQALGQGPQFIFQYYREEENGRGNFPPRFSGLQFPNYSSELNVNALELDDSALYLCASRRGRANTEAFFGQGTRLTVV.

This clone appeared a single time. The chain joins TRBV4-2 to TRBJ2-5; no clear D. Looked up from germline, CDR1 is LGHNA and CDR2 is YNFKEQ. V lost 0 bases and J lost 0, with 5 bases in between. The CDR3 is 14 residues long. The CDR3 DNA sequence: TGTGCCAGCAGCCAAGAGGGGTACCAAGAGACCCAGTACTTC. The encoded protein is CASSQEGYQETQYF.

V gene TRBV29-1 combines with J gene TRBJ1-2, with D hard to call. V shed 2 bases and J shed 3 bases, with 7 bases lying between them. The CDR3 has 12 residues. Germline CDR1 reads SQVTM; CDR2 reads ANQGSEA. The CDR3 loop is CSVENRDYGYTF. The CDR3 region has the DNA TGCAGCGTTGAAAATAGAGACTATGGCTACACCTTC.

The chain recombines TRBV7-9 with TRBJ1-2; D is uncertain. Germline V gene lookup returns CDR1 SEHNR and CDR2 FQNEAQ (reference sequence). Trimming stripped 5 bases from V and 4 bases from J, with 17 bases between. This CDR3 comprises 15 residues. CDR3 in DNA: TGTGCCAGCAGCCCCCTTTTTTTAGATCTCTATGGCTACACCTTC. Translating it yields CASSPLFLDLYGYTF.

CDR3 residues: CASSFLNTGELFF. In DNA, the CDR3 is TGTGCCAGCAGCTTCTTAAACACCGGGGAGCTGTTTTTT. The chain combines TRBV11-2 with TRBJ2-2; D ambiguous. Germline CDR1 SGHAT, CDR2 FQNNGV. Trimming cost V 3 bases and J 2 bases, with 4 bases left between them. This CDR3 region has 13 residues. The full variable domain, with the rest looked up from reference TRBV11-2 and TRBJ2-2, is EAGVAQSPRYKIIEKRQSVAFWCNPISGHATLYWYQQILGQGPKLLIQFQNNGVVDDSQLPKDRFSAERLKGVDSTLKIQPAKLEDSAVYLCASSFLNTGELFFGEGSRLTVL.

The gene calls are TRBV19 and TRBJ1-6, with D possibly being TRBD1 (5 bases). The V end was cut by 4 bases, the J end by 3 bases, with 13 bases between. The germline V gene encodes CDR1 LNHDA and CDR2 SQIVND (reference sequence). This CDR3 has 16 amino acids. In nucleotides, the CDR3 is TGTGCCAGTAGTAGCACAGCTAGGGGCTATAATTCACCCCTCCACTTT. It codes for CASSSTARGYNSPLHF.

This rearrangement joins TRBV28 to TRBJ1-1; 8 bases are shared with TRBD1. This CDR3 has 14 amino acids. V gave up 6 bases and J gave up 0 bases; unmatched junction bases: 3. The germline CDR1 and CDR2 sequences are MDHEN and SYDVKM. This CDR3 reads CASSPDRVNTEAFF. CDR3 nucleotide sequence: TGTGCCAGCAGCCCGGACAGGGTGAACACTGAAGCTTTCTTT.

The chain carries TRBV5-1 and TRBJ2-2, with D possibly matching TRBD2 (6 bases). The CDR3 has 14 residues. V gave up 0 bases and J gave up 5 bases, with 8 bases separating them. Looked up from germline, CDR1 is SGHRS and CDR2 is YFSETQ. In DNA form, the CDR3 reads TGCGCCAGCAGCTTGGCTCGGGGGACCGGGGAGCTGTTTTTT. It is translated as CASSLARGTGELFF. Using reference TRBV5-1 and TRBJ2-2 for the parts outside the CDR3, the full variable domain is KAGVTQTPRYLIKTRGQQVTLSCSPISGHRSVSWYQQTPGQGLQFLFEYFSETQRNKGNFPGRFSGRQFSNSRSEMNVSTLELGDSALYLCASSLARGTGELFFGEGSRLTVL.

V is TRBV11-3 and J is TRBJ1-1; D is possibly TRBD1 (6 bases). The germline V and J ends were trimmed by 1 base and 3 bases, with 12 bases remaining between them. Germline lookup yields CDR1 SGHNT and CDR2 YENEEA. The CDR3 extends over 15 amino acids. Here the CDR3 DNA reads TGTGCCAGCAGCTTAGGCGGGGGCAGGGACACTGAAGCTTTCTTT. Amino acids: CASSLGGGRDTEAFF.

The chain employs TRBV6-5 and TRBJ2-1; 11 positions agree with TRBD2. CDR1 is MNHEY, CDR2 SVGAGI, per germline. The CDR3 has 15 residues. Losses at the gene ends were 9 bases for V and 3 bases for J; bases not matched to a gene: 7. CDR3 DNA sequence: TGTGCCAGTAGCCTACTAGCGGGGGACTACAATGAGCAGTTCTTC. This gives the protein CASSLLAGDYNEQFF.

The chain joins TRBV4-3 to TRBJ1-1; no firm D call. The V end was cut by 1 base, the J end by 3 bases, with 6 bases between. Per germline, CDR1 LGHNA and CDR2 YSLEER. The CDR3 length is 13 residues. In DNA form, the CDR3 reads TGCGCCAGCAGCCAAGTTGTTTACACTGAAGCTTTCTTT. Translation gives CASSQVVYTEAFF.

The chain combines TRBV11-2 with TRBJ2-5, with TRBD2 matching over 14 bases. Per germline, CDR1 SGHAT and CDR2 FQNNGV. Trimming at V came to 1 base and at J to 5 bases, leaving 0 bases not matched to a gene. CDR3 length equals 15 residues. CDR3 DNA sequence: TGTGCCAGCAGCTTAGGGACTAGCGGGGGGGAGACCCAGTACTTC. This gives the protein CASSLGTSGGETQYF.

The chain employs TRBV29-1 and TRBJ1-2; 8 bases are a match to TRBD1. J gave up 6 bases and V 6 bases, and 9 bases lay outside the gene matches. Germline V gives CDR1 SQVTM, CDR2 ANQGSEA. CDR3 size: 13 residues. The CDR3 here is CSVDPTGEDGYTF. CDR3 in DNA: TGCAGCGTCGACCCGACAGGGGAGGATGGCTACACCTTC.

DNA for the CDR3: TGTGCCAGCAGCTTAGAGAGTCACACCGGGGAGCTGTTTTTT. Its translation is CASSLESHTGELFF. The chain links TRBV7-2 to TRBJ2-2; D is ambiguous. The CDR3 extends over 14 amino acids. CDR1 and CDR2 (germline): SGHTA, FQGNSA. V was trimmed by 1 base and J by 3 bases, leaving 6 bases between them.

As regards this clone: This sample also contains other DNA sequences that code for the same CDR3. This chain uses TRBV30 with TRBJ1-5; D is ambiguous. The CDR3 contains 13 residues. Deletions cut 0 bases from V and 3 bases from J, with 6 bases between. In germline, CDR1 is GTSNPN, CDR2 SVGIG (reference sequence). In DNA, the CDR3 is TGTGCCTGGAGTGTAGCTCACAATCAGCCCCAGCATTTT. Translated: CAWSVAHNQPQHF. The full variable domain, with the rest looked up from reference TRBV30 and TRBJ1-5, is SQTIHQWPATLVQPVGSPLSLECTVEGTSNPNLYWYRQAAGRGLQLLFYSVGIGQISSEVPQNLSASRPQDRQFILSSKKLLLSDSGFYLCAWSVAHNQPQHFGDGTRLSIL.

V gene TRBV11-2 combines with J gene TRBJ2-1; TRBD2 matches 12 bases. CDR3 length equals 17 residues. Per germline, CDR1 SGHAT and CDR2 FQNNGV. The junction had 8 bases not matched to a gene; V was cut back by 5 bases and J by 3 bases. The CDR3 spells CASSLLTSGGFYNEQFF. CDR3 in DNA: TGTGCCAGCAGCCTACTGACTAGCGGGGGATTCTACAATGAGCAGTTCTTC. The full variable domain, with the rest looked up from reference TRBV11-2 and TRBJ2-1, is EAGVAQSPRYKIIEKRQSVAFWCNPISGHATLYWYQQILGQGPKLLIQFQNNGVVDDSQLPKDRFSAERLKGVDSTLKIQPAKLEDSAVYLCASSLLTSGGFYNEQFFGPGTRLTVL.

This chain joins TRBV6-5 and TRBJ1-1; D gene ambiguous. The germline V and J ends were trimmed by 6 bases and 6 bases, with 17 bases remaining between them. Germline V gives CDR1 MNHEY, CDR2 SVGAGI. The CDR3 sequence is 14 residues long. CDR3 nucleotides: TGTGCCAGCAGCAACACCTACCGAGGATCTGAAGCTTTCTTT. Translating it yields CASSNTYRGSEAFF.

This clone was recorded only once. The chain combines TRBV27 with TRBJ2-7; the D gene is possibly TRBD1 (5 bases). Germline V CDR1 and CDR2: MNHEY, SMNVEV (reference sequence). CDR3 length equals 15 residues. V dropped 2 bases and J dropped 3 bases, with 14 bases sitting between them. The CDR3 nucleotides read TGTGCCAGCAGTTTACGGACAAGCAAAGGCTACGAGCAGTACTTC. This sequence encodes CASSLRTSKGYEQYF.

The gene calls are TRBV9 and TRBJ1-2, with 8 bases that match TRBD1. J gave up 6 bases and V 1 base, and 11 bases lay outside the gene matches. Germline assignment: CDR1 SGDLS and CDR2 YYNGEE. This CDR3 is built from 16 residues. Written as DNA, the CDR3 is TGTGCCAGCAGCGTAAGCTACAGGGGGACGACAAATGGCTACACCTTC. The encoded protein is CASSVSYRGTTNGYTF.

The J gene is TRBJ1-4, the V gene TRBV27; perhaps TRBD1 as D (6 bases). Trimming cost V 3 bases and J 5 bases, with 10 bases left between them. CDR1 is MNHEY and CDR2 is SMNVEV in the germline V gene (reference sequence). The CDR3 is made up of 14 amino acids. The CDR3 spells CASSFVGANEKLFF. The CDR3 DNA follows: TGTGCCAGCAGTTTTGTGGGGGCGAATGAAAAACTGTTTTTT.

This chain uses TRBV5-4 with TRBJ1-1, with D tentatively TRBD1 (6 bases). CDR1 is SGHNT, CDR2 YYREEE, per germline (reference sequence). The CDR3 sequence is 15 residues long. Trimming left V 4 bases short and J 1 base short, with 14 bases between. The CDR3 region has the DNA TGTGCCAGCAGCGCCGGGGGACAATCGAACACTGAAGCTTTCTTT. This codes for CASSAGGQSNTEAFF.

The chain couples TRBV28 to TRBJ2-1, with 9 bases lining up with TRBD1. The V segment lost 5 bases and the J segment 8 bases; nucleotides outside the gene matches: 7. CDR1 is MDHEN and CDR2 is SYDVKM in the germline V gene. CDR3 size: 14 residues. The CDR3 sequence is CASSPRDREDEQFF. The CDR3 coding sequence is TGTGCCAGCAGTCCACGGGACAGGGAGGATGAGCAGTTCTTC.

The rearrangement links TRBV7-3 to TRBJ2-1; the D gene is possibly TRBD2 (6 bases). The CDR3 is made up of 15 amino acids. Trimming removed 3 bases at V and 3 bases at J, with 12 bases between. Germline V gene sequence: CDR1 SGHTA, CDR2 FQGTGA. CDR3 sequence (DNA): TGTGCCAGCAGCTTGGGACTCGGTCTCTACAATGAGCAGTTCTTC. Its protein product is CASSLGLGLYNEQFF.

This clone was seen only once. The chain carries TRBV7-2 and TRBJ1-6, with a weak D call TRBD1 (6 bases). The V gene's germline CDR1 is SGHTA and CDR2 FQGNSA. Trimming shortened V by 7 bases and J by 2 bases, and 12 bases separated the two germline ends. This CDR3 is 15 amino acids long. The chain's CDR3 is CASNDRTAYNSPLHF. The CDR3 region has the DNA TGTGCCAGCAACGACCGGACAGCCTATAATTCACCCCTCCACTTT.

The J gene is TRBJ1-2, the V gene TRBV5-1; TRBD1 agrees at 8 bases. The germline CDR1 and CDR2 sequences are SGHRS and YFSETQ. The CDR3 has 15 amino acids. V shed 0 bases and J 0 bases; nucleotides not matched to a gene: 1. The CDR3 region is CASSLGQGSNYGYTF. The CDR3 DNA reads as TGCGCCAGCAGCTTGGGACAGGGGTCTAACTATGGCTACACCTTC. Based on the CDR3 plus reference TRBV5-1 and TRBJ1-2, the full variable domain is KAGVTQTPRYLIKTRGQQVTLSCSPISGHRSVSWYQQTPGQGLQFLFEYFSETQRNKGNFPGRFSGRQFSNSRSEMNVSTLELGDSALYLCASSLGQGSNYGYTFGSGTRLTVV.

The chain employs TRBV6-5 and TRBJ2-7; no clear D. V lost 8 bases and J 0 bases, leaving 5 bases between the germline ends. The CDR3 sequence is 11 residues long. Germline CDR1 MNHEY, CDR2 SVGAGI. CDR3 sequence: CASGGSYEQYF. CDR3 coding DNA: TGTGCCAGCGGCGGCTCCTACGAGCAGTACTTC.

The sample holds one count of this clone. V is TRBV4-3 and J is TRBJ2-5; TRBD2 aligns across 9 bases. The CDR3 totals 17 residues. The V gene's germline CDR1 is LGHNA and CDR2 YSLEER. Trimming took 1 base from V and 1 from J; bases not matched to a gene: 7. As DNA, the CDR3 is TGCGCCAGCAGCCAAGGTCGAGCGGGGGGCCTCCAAGAGACCCAGTACTTC. Translating gives CASSQGRAGGLQETQYF.

V usage is TRBV7-3 and J usage is TRBJ2-5; TRBD2 might be the D (7 bases). The CDR3 contains 15 residues. Trimming removed 5 bases from V and 4 bases from J, with 17 bases in between. In germline, CDR1 is SGHTA, CDR2 FQGTGA. The CDR3 loop is CASSDPPGGRETQYF. CDR3 nucleotide sequence: TGTGCCAGCAGCGACCCTCCGGGGGGCCGAGAGACCCAGTACTTC.

The chain links TRBV7-2 to TRBJ2-3; 10 bases align to TRBD2. The length of the CDR3 is 17 residues. V shed 3 bases and J 0 bases; nucleotides not matched to a gene: 6. Germline-derived CDR1 and CDR2 are SGHTA and FQGNSA. The DNA for the CDR3 is TGTGCCAGCAGCTTCGTAAGCGGGGGGGCGAGCACAGATACGCAGTATTTT. Translation: CASSFVSGGASTDTQYF.

Concerning this clone: The identical CDR3 is also encoded by other nucleotide sequences in the sample. This sequence joins TRBV5-1 and TRBJ2-5; no clear D. The CDR3 totals 12 residues. Trimming left V 4 bases short and J 5 bases short, with 9 bases between. The V gene's germline CDR1 is SGHRS and CDR2 YFSETQ. The CDR3 region is CASSPSGETQYF. The CDR3 DNA follows: TGCGCCAGCAGCCCCTCTGGGGAGACCCAGTACTTC.

This clone was seen a single time. This chain links TRBV28 with TRBJ2-7; no clear D. The germline V gene has CDR1 MDHEN and CDR2 SYDVKM. Trimming took 7 bases from V and 1 from J, leaving 14 bases between them. The CDR3 length is 14 residues. CDR3 sequence: CASTPDPGSYEQYF. The CDR3 DNA is TGTGCCAGCACCCCAGACCCAGGATCCTACGAGCAGTACTTC.